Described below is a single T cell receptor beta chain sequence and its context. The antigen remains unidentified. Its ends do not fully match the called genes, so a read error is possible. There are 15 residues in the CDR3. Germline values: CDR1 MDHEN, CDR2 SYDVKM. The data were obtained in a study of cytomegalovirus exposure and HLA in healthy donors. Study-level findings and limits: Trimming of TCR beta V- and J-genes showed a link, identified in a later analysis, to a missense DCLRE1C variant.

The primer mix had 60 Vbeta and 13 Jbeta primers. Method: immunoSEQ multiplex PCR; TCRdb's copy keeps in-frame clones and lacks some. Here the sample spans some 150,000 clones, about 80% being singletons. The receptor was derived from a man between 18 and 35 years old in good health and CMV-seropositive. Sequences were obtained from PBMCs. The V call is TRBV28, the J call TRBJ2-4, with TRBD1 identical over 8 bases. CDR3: CASSSTGVAKNSQYF. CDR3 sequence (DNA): TGTGCCAGCAGTTCGACAGGGGTAGCCAAAAACAGTCAGTACTTC.